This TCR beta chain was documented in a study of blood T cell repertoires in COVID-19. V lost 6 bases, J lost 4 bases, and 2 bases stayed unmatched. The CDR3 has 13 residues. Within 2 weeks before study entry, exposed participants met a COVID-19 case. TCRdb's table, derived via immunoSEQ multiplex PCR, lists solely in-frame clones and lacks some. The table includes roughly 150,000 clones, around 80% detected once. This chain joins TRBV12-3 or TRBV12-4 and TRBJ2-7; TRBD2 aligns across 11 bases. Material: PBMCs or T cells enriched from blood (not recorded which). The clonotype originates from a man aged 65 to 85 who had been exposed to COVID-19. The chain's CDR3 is CASRPSGRYEQYF. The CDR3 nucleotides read TGTGCCAGCAGACCTAGCGGGAGGTACGAGCAGTACTTC.